This TCR beta chain was captured by sequencing in a study of OX40 agonist ivuxolimab in advanced cancers. The germline gives CDR1 SNHLY, CDR2 FYNNEI. The CDR3 is 13 amino acids. The V end lost 11 bases, the J end lost 3 bases, and 16 bases lay between the germline ends. Cycle 7 day 1, cycle 4 day 1, and baseline were the timepoints at which blood was sampled. This clone was counted only a few times. Its matching antigen is unknown. Sequencing was performed with immunoSEQ multiplex PCR; in TCRdb, only in-frame clones are kept and a portion is missing. Of around 20,000 clones listed, 84% are singletons. General study results and limits: Clones of CD4+ and CD8+ blood T cells grew by week 6 at doses of 0.1 to 3.0 mg/kg.

The sequence was collected from an adult with an advanced solid tumor such as melanoma, head and neck, liver or kidney cancer. The sample consisted of CD4+ or CD8+ T cells sorted from blood, taken in a trial of the OX40 agonist ivuxolimab. The V gene is TRBV2, the J gene TRBJ1-2, with TRBD1 as a possible D gene (5 bases). Here the CDR3 reads CARQDTTDYGYTF. The CDR3 DNA is TGTGCCCGGCAGGACACGACGGACTATGGCTACACCTTC.